This TCR beta chain is drawn from a study of blood T cell repertoires in COVID-19. The overall study: Acute and convalescent COVID-19 specimens originated in the United States, Italy and Spain. T cells, B-cell-depleted T cells, or PBMCs supplied cDNA or gDNA.

V was trimmed by 4 bases and J by 0 bases, leaving 7 bases between them. Germline V CDR1 and CDR2: MDHEN, SYDVKM. The CDR3 has 15 amino acids. Original handling: Nucleated cell counts were estimated from reference gene primer amplification. Some clones are missing from TCRdb's copy, which holds only in-frame ones; the method was immunoSEQ multiplex PCR. Clone size and the V and J calls come from that table; the DNA yielded D and trimming. The sample yields fewer than 120,000 clones, roughly nine tenths seen once. Input material: peripheral blood. The origin of this receptor is a human donor in a cohort sampled during active COVID-19. The chain has TRBV28 and TRBJ2-6; D is perhaps TRBD1 (5 bases). The CDR3 region is CASSYRSSGANVLTF. DNA of the CDR3: TGTGCCAGCAGTTACAGGAGCTCTGGGGCCAACGTCCTGACTTTC.